What follows describes a single T cell receptor (beta chain). Its recognized antigen is unknown. Base quality data are lacking; no much larger clone is found one base away. The library was obtained by the immunoSEQ multiplex PCR assay. TCRdb provides this immuneACCESS table in a form limited to in-frame rearrangements. Some clones are lacking; in checked studies, under half of them reflect an unresolved V gene, and why the rest are absent is not known. The sample yields about 110,000 clones; about 80% were counted once. The top ten hold around 13% of the sample. CDR1 is given as MNHEY and CDR2 as SVGAGI, both from the germline V gene. Inclusive of the bounding cysteine and phenylalanine, the CDR3 is 15 residues long. The DNA shown is the 45-base CDR3, in frame from base 1. V is trimmed back by 6 bases and J by 5 bases, and the junction contains 12 bases that no gene match accounts for. This specimen belongs to a study of control samples from healthy donors and cancer patients (dated by TCRdb to 2018 to 2021).

Input material: blood. The clonotype was recovered from a woman aged 50 to 60 in good health. The rearranged chain carries TRBV6-5 and TRBJ1-1, with TRBD1 matching 7 junction bases. The bases read TGTGCCAGCAGCCTAACACAGGGGTCGGGGACTGAAGCTTTCTTT. The translation is CASSLTQGSGTEAFF.